Shown below are 30 T cell receptor beta chains from a single sample sequenced in a study of OX40 agonist ivuxolimab in advanced cancers. Profiled with immunoSEQ multiplex PCR; TCRdb holds only in-frame clones, not every one. This sample carries tens of thousands of clones, around 81% of them seen once, and the ten largest clones take about 19%. The sequencing used CD4+ or CD8+ T cells sorted from blood, collected in a trial of the OX40 agonist ivuxolimab. Receptors originate from an adult with an advanced solid tumor such as melanoma, head and neck, liver or kidney cancer.

This clone occurred once. This chain's CDR3 is CAWTPGSSGTDTQYF. CDR3 DNA sequence: TGTGCCTGGACTCCCGGGAGTAGCGGCACAGATACGCAGTATTTT. The chain combines TRBV30 with TRBJ2-3; D possibly corresponds to TRBD2 (6 bases). Germline CDR1 reads GTSNPN; CDR2 reads SVGIG (reference sequence). CDR3 size: 15 residues. Trimming took off 4 bases at V and 1 base at J, with 15 bases between the two ends.

This clone came up once. The rearrangement links TRBV28 to TRBJ2-5, with a weak D call TRBD1 (6 bases). With the DNA end fitting TRBJ2-7 better, the J assignment may be wrong. The CDR3 loop spans 13 amino acids. CDR1 and CDR2 from the germline V gene are MDHEN and SYDVKM. CDR3 nucleotide sequence: TGTGCCAGCATTCCCGACAGGATCCACGAGCAGTACTTC. Encoded protein: CASIPDRIHEQYF.

V is TRBV20-1 and J is TRBJ2-7; no firm D call. Germline V lookup: CDR1 DFQATT, CDR2 SNEGSKA (reference sequence). The V end lost 6 bases, the J end lost 2 bases, and 8 bases lay between the germline ends. This CDR3 contains 11 residues. CDR3 amino acids: CSAPNPYEQYF. CDR3 in DNA: TGCAGTGCCCCTAACCCCTACGAGCAGTACTTC.

The chain is built from TRBV6-1 and TRBJ1-6; a possible D gene is TRBD1 (5 bases). Germline-derived CDR1 and CDR2 are MNHNS and SASEGT. This CDR3 is built from 14 residues. Trimming took off 7 bases at V and 0 bases at J, with 7 bases between the two ends. CDR3: CASIDSSYNSPLHF. CDR3 coding DNA: TGTGCCAGCATTGACAGCTCCTATAATTCACCCCTCCACTTT.

The V call is TRBV5-6, the J call TRBJ2-2, with D possibly matching TRBD1 (5 bases). The V gene lost 2 bases and the J gene lost 3 bases, with 8 bases spanning the gap. This CDR3 is 14 amino acids long. CDR1 SGHDT and CDR2 YYEEEE come from the germline V gene. The CDR3 loop reads CASSFDRHTGELFF. CDR3 DNA: TGTGCCAGCAGCTTCGACAGACACACCGGGGAGCTGTTTTTT.

This chain joins TRBV19 and TRBJ1-4; D is undetermined. Germline V gene lookup returns CDR1 LNHDA and CDR2 SQIVND (reference sequence). The CDR3 has 14 residues. V was clipped by 6 bases and J by 4 bases, with 12 bases between them. CDR3 in amino acids: CASSLGGLNEKLFF. In DNA, the CDR3 is TGTGCCAGTAGCCTTGGTGGTCTTAATGAAAAACTGTTTTTT.

This clone was detected once. J is TRBJ2-7 and V is TRBV28, with D possibly being TRBD2 (5 bases). With 7 bases removed from V and 7 bases from J, the gap between germline ends came to 11 bases. The germline V gene has CDR1 MDHEN and CDR2 SYDVKM. This CDR3 region has 11 residues. The CDR3 protein is CASTGSLEQYF. For the CDR3, the DNA is TGTGCCAGCACGGGGTCCTTGGAGCAGTACTTC.

This rearrangement joins TRBV6-6 to TRBJ1-4; TRBD1 is a possible D gene (6 bases). The V and J ends lost 10 bases and 2 bases respectively, with 11 bases between them. There are 13 residues in the CDR3. Germline V gene data show CDR1 as MNHNY and CDR2 as SVGAGI (reference sequence). The CDR3, as DNA: TGTGCCACAGGGGAGGACACTAATGAAAAACTGTTTTTT. Translating it yields CATGEDTNEKLFF.

The chain carries TRBV28 and TRBJ1-6; D unclear. The V end lost 5 bases, the J end lost 9 bases, and 8 bases lay between the germline ends. Germline loops: CDR1 MDHEN, CDR2 SYDVKM. This CDR3 comprises 12 residues. DNA of the CDR3: TGTGCCAGCAGTCTGAGGATTTCACCCCTCCACTTT. This codes for CASSLRISPLHF.

DNA for the CDR3: TGTGCCTGGAGTTGGGGACAGGGGATCAATCAGCCCCAGCATTTT. Translated, it gives CAWSWGQGINQPQHF. The chain recombines TRBV30 with TRBJ1-5, with 10 bases identical to TRBD1. CDR1 and CDR2 (germline): GTSNPN, SVGIG (reference sequence). The V gene end was trimmed by 2 bases and the J gene end by 3 bases; junction bases not matched to a gene: 4. The CDR3 spans 15 residues.

This clone was picked up one time. This chain uses TRBV5-1 with TRBJ2-2; 10 bases agree with TRBD1. The length of the CDR3 is 14 residues. The germline CDR1 and CDR2 sequences are SGHRS and YFSETQ. V trimming: 4 bases; J trimming: 3 bases; junction bases outside the gene matches: 0. CDR3: CASSGTGDTGELFF. The CDR3 DNA is TGCGCCAGCAGCGGGACAGGGGACACCGGGGAGCTGTTTTTT. The variable domain in full, with the rest retrieved from reference TRBV5-1 and TRBJ2-2, is KAGVTQTPRYLIKTRGQQVTLSCSPISGHRSVSWYQQTPGQGLQFLFEYFSETQRNKGNFPGRFSGRQFSNSRSEMNVSTLELGDSALYLCASSGTGDTGELFFGEGSRLTVL.

The CDR3: CASSQVGFWETYEQYF. Here the CDR3 DNA reads TGCGCCAGCAGCCAAGTGGGATTTTGGGAGACCTACGAGCAGTACTTC. The chain carries TRBV4-1 and TRBJ2-5; D is possibly TRBD2 (5 bases). The DNA end is more similar to TRBJ2-7, so the J call may be wrong. CDR1 and CDR2 from the germline V gene are MGHRA and YSYEKL. The CDR3 extends over 16 amino acids.

Only one count was recorded for this clone. The chain is built from TRBV28 and TRBJ1-4, with D maybe TRBD1 (6 bases). Trimming cost V 8 bases and J 5 bases, with 15 bases left between them. The CDR3 spans 14 residues. The germline CDR1 and CDR2 sequences are MDHEN and SYDVKM. Here the CDR3 reads CASSGGGANEKLFF. CDR3 sequence (DNA): TGTGCCAGCTCCGGCGGGGGGGCGAATGAAAAACTGTTTTTT.

The chain has TRBV29-1 and TRBJ2-7, with D maybe TRBD1 (6 bases). The CDR3 length is 14 residues. V gave up 0 bases and J gave up 7 bases, with 16 bases separating them. Germline V lookup: CDR1 SQVTM, CDR2 ANQGSEA. The CDR3 is CSVEDLPGVYEQYF. The CDR3 nucleotides read TGCAGCGTTGAAGATCTCCCAGGGGTCTATGAGCAGTACTTC.

The CDR3 bases are TGTGCCAGCAGCAAGGGGGACAGTACGAATCAGCCCCAGCATTTT. Translated, it gives CASSKGDSTNQPQHF. The rearrangement joins TRBV7-2 to TRBJ1-5, with 7 bases matching TRBD1. V trimming: 5 bases; J trimming: 4 bases; junction bases outside the gene matches: 8. Germline V CDR1 and CDR2: SGHTA, FQGNSA. This CDR3 is built from 15 residues. The full variable domain, rest sourced from reference TRBV7-2 and TRBJ1-5, is GAGVSQSPSNKVTEKGKDVELRCDPISGHTALYWYRQSLGQGLEFLIYFQGNSAPDKSGLPSDRFSAERTGGSVSTLTIQRTQQEDSAVYLCASSKGDSTNQPQHFGDGTRLSIL.

This chain connects TRBV28 to TRBJ2-3, with unresolved D. V lost 1 base, J lost 0 bases, and 14 bases lay in between. Looked up from germline, CDR1 is MDHEN and CDR2 is SYDVKM. This CDR3 has 17 amino acids. CDR3 in DNA: TGTGCCAGCAGTTTATCAGAGAGGCGAATAAGCACAGATACGCAGTATTTT. Protein sequence: CASSLSERRISTDTQYF.

The chain employs TRBV7-2 and TRBJ1-1; 9 bases are a match to TRBD1. Germline loops: CDR1 SGHTA, CDR2 FQGNSA. The CDR3 has 15 amino acids. V lost 4 bases to trimming and J lost 3 bases; unmatched junction nucleotides: 6. Written as DNA, the CDR3 is TGTGCCAGCAGCTCATCCGGGACAGGGTACACTGAAGCTTTCTTT. Amino acids: CASSSSGTGYTEAFF.

This rearrangement joins TRBV7-7 to TRBJ2-6; D gene unclear. The CDR3 extends over 15 amino acids. V lost 5 bases to trimming and J lost 1 base, with 9 bases between them. Germline values: CDR1 SSHAT, CDR2 FNYEAQ (reference sequence). Here the CDR3 reads CASSPGPSGANVLTF. The CDR3 DNA reads TGTGCCAGCAGCCCAGGTCCATCTGGGGCCAACGTCCTGACTTTC.

This chain's CDR3 is CASSAGTDSYEQYF. In DNA form, the CDR3 reads TGCGCCAGCAGCGCCGGGACGGACAGCTACGAGCAGTACTTC. The chain joins TRBV5-1 to TRBJ2-7; perhaps TRBD1 as D (6 bases). The germline V and J ends were trimmed by 4 bases and 3 bases, with 14 bases remaining between them. Germline V gene lookup returns CDR1 SGHRS and CDR2 YFSETQ. The CDR3 totals 14 residues.

This chain links TRBV28 with TRBJ1-6, with D possibly matching TRBD1 (6 bases). Deletions cut 6 bases from V and 10 bases from J, with 13 bases between. This CDR3 comprises 13 residues. Germline CDR1 is MDHEN and CDR2 is SYDVKM. CDR3 sequence: CASRPQQGSPLHF. The CDR3 DNA sequence: TGTGCCAGCAGACCCCAACAGGGATCACCCCTCCACTTT.

Turning to this clone: A far bigger clonotype differs at one base, so this is likely a read error. The chain links TRBV5-2 to TRBJ1-4. TRBV5-2 is described as a pseudogene. The CDR3 spans 16 residues. This CDR3 is CASSQDLPGVFEKLFF. In DNA form, the CDR3 reads TGTGCCAGCAGCCAAGATCTTCCGGGGGTTTTTGAAAAACTGTTTTTT.

The chain couples TRBV18 to TRBJ1-2; 7 bases map to TRBD1. Germline V gene sequence: CDR1 KGHSH, CDR2 LQKENI. The V gene end was trimmed by 3 bases and the J gene end by 8 bases; junction bases not matched to a gene: 15. The CDR3 has 16 amino acids. The CDR3 here is CASSPDPATGRRGYTF. The DNA of the CDR3 is TGTGCCAGCTCACCCGACCCGGCGACAGGGCGGAGGGGCTACACCTTC.

The chain employs TRBV15 and TRBJ1-6, with 7 bases lining up with TRBD1. CDR3 size: 16 residues. The germline V gene encodes CDR1 LNHNV and CDR2 YYDKDF (reference sequence). Losses at the gene ends were 0 bases for V and 4 bases for J; bases not matched to a gene: 3. The CDR3 here is CATSRDRRGYNSPLHF. CDR3 DNA: TGTGCCACCAGCAGAGATCGCAGGGGGTATAATTCACCCCTCCACTTT.

CDR3 sequence reads: CASSERKTNEKLFF. In DNA, the CDR3 is TGCGCCAGCAGTGAAAGGAAGACTAATGAAAAACTGTTTTTT. The chain uses TRBV10-2 and TRBJ1-4; D call uncertain. Germline values: CDR1 WSHSY, CDR2 SAAADI. Trimming removed 3 bases from V and 2 bases from J, with 7 bases in between. The CDR3 totals 14 residues.

The rearrangement links TRBV5-4 to TRBJ1-2, with D unresolved. The CDR3 covers 14 residues. From germline, CDR1 is SGHNT and CDR2 YYREEE (reference sequence). The V and J ends lost 0 bases and 2 bases respectively, with 8 bases between them. The CDR3 sequence is CASSLAGANYGYTF. In nucleotides, the CDR3 is TGTGCCAGCAGCTTGGCAGGAGCCAACTATGGCTACACCTTC.

The chain joins TRBV5-4 to TRBJ2-7; 10 nucleotides align to TRBD1. The length of the CDR3 is 15 residues. Trimming at V came to 0 bases and at J to 5 bases, leaving 5 bases not matched to a gene. Germline assignment: CDR1 SGHNT and CDR2 YYREEE (reference sequence). The CDR3 reads CASSLGTGGFHEQYF. As DNA, the CDR3 is TGTGCCAGCAGCTTGGGGACAGGGGGATTCCACGAGCAGTACTTC.

The chain uses TRBV5-6 and TRBJ2-7; 9 nucleotides agree with TRBD1. The germline CDR1 and CDR2 sequences are SGHDT and YYEEEE. V shed 4 bases, J shed 5 bases, and the junction held 10 bases outside the gene matches. CDR3 size: 15 residues. CDR3 DNA sequence: TGTGCCAGCAGCCAGGCGGGGGACAGGGAAAACGAGCAGTACTTC. It specifies CASSQAGDRENEQYF.

The gene calls are TRBV19 and TRBJ1-2; D is possibly TRBD1 (6 bases). Trimming pared 6 bases from V and 6 bases from J, leaving 14 bases between. The germline V gene encodes CDR1 LNHDA and CDR2 SQIVND (reference sequence). The length of the CDR3 is 13 residues. The CDR3 spells CASRETGVNGYTF. DNA for the CDR3: TGTGCCAGTAGGGAGACAGGAGTAAATGGCTACACCTTC.

This chain joins TRBV7-9 and TRBJ2-1; D call uncertain. The V end lost 2 bases, the J end lost 6 bases, and 11 bases lay between the germline ends. The germline CDR1 and CDR2 sequences are SEHNR and FQNEAQ (reference sequence). CDR3 length: 14 residues. DNA for the CDR3: TGTGCCAGCAGCTTAATACCCCCAGGCAATGAGCAGTTCTTC. Encoded protein: CASSLIPPGNEQFF.

J is TRBJ2-1 and V is TRBV7-8, with a weak D call TRBD2 (5 bases). This CDR3 comprises 15 residues. Per the germline V gene, CDR1 is SGHVS and CDR2 is FQNEAQ. V gave up 2 bases and J gave up 0 bases, with 8 bases separating them. The CDR3 loop is CASSLTGSSYNEQFF. The CDR3 DNA reads as TGTGCCAGCAGCTTAACGGGGAGCTCCTACAATGAGCAGTTCTTC.